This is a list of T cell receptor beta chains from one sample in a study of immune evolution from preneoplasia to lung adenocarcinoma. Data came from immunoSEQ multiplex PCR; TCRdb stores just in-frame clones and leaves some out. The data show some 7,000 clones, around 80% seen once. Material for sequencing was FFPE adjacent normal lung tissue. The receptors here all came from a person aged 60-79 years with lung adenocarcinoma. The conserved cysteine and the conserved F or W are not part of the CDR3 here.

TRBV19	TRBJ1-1	ASSMKVNTEAF
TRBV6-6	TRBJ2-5	ASSYDLQETQY
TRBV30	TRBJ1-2	AWSVGQPRYGYT
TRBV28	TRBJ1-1	ASSLLQGIEAF
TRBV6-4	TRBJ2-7	ASTSRTAGTFYEQY
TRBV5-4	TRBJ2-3	ASSLVGDNTDTQY
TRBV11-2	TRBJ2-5	ANSLATGTRETQY
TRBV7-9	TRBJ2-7	ASSDLAFGPSLSYEQY
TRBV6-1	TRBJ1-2	ASSGRTGGGYT
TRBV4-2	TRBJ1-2	ASSQGQGLGYT
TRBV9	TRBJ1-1	ASSPGGGTEAF
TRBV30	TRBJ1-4	AWRGGQGIEKLF
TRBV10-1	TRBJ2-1	ASSPERELNEQF
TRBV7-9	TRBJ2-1	ASSLDPTGGQF
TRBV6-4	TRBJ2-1	ASSDSTGGYNEQF
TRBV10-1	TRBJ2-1	ASSDISGRNNEQF
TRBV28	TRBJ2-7	ASSNADRGSDSLQY
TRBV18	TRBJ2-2	ASSDEGRANTGELF
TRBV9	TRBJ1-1	ASSVAGGGTEAF
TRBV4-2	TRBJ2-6	ASSQEYRAFFSGANVLT
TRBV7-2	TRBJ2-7	ASSPGTGAYEQY
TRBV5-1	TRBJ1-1	ASSLGVGVNTEAF
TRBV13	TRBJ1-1	ASSSPKRLNTEAF